This T cell receptor beta chain stems from a study of blood T cell repertoires in COVID-19. Study as a whole: Sites across the United States, Italy and Spain contributed samples from acute and convalescent COVID-19. Sample material is recorded as cDNA or gDNA derived from T cells, B-cell-depleted T cells, or PBMCs.

Per the authors' pipeline: Reference gene primer amplification gave nucleated cell count estimates. Sequenced by immunoSEQ multiplex PCR; TCRdb stores in-frame clones only, minus some. V and J calls and clone size come straight from that table; D and trimming were deduced from the DNA. The profile shows 150,000 or so clones, roughly 89% of them singletons. The TCR originated in a man aged 45-65 years with acute or convalescent COVID-19. The sequenced sample consisted of peripheral blood.

The CDR3 DNA reads as TGTGCCAGCAGCCACCCCAAGGCGGGGGGACAAGAGACCCAGTACTTC. Translating it yields CASSHPKAGGQETQYF. The chain recombines TRBV3-1 (or the pseudogene TRBV3-2) with TRBJ2-5; 8 bases line up with TRBD2. The CDR3 contains 16 residues. V trimming: 3 bases; J trimming: 2 bases; junction bases outside the gene matches: 8. Germline loops: CDR1 LGHDT, CDR2 YNNKEL (reference sequence).